The 9 T cell receptor beta chains below come from one sample, sequenced in a study of T cell clusters in autoimmune cytopenias. Each sample's input was around 250 ng genomic DNA, 40,000 or so genome equivalents. TRB rearrangements were amplified by touch-down multiplex PCR with mixed TRB-A/B primers. TCRdb processed the multiplex PCR reads again and assigns one entry to each CDR3 protein, with no DNA. The sample includes roughly 8,000 distinct CDR3 sequences. Sequencing was carried out using peripheral blood. These receptors all stem from a human donor with an autoimmune cytopenia or autoimmune hepatitis (not recorded which).

V gene TRBV6-6 combines with J gene TRBJ1-5; the D call from TCRdb, TRBD1, cannot be confirmed without DNA. The CDR3 is 15 residues long. The germline V gene has CDR1 MNHNY and CDR2 SVGAGI (reference sequence). The chain's CDR3 is CASKGTDDSNQPQHF.

The chain combines TRBV12-3 or TRBV12-4 with TRBJ2-2. This CDR3 contains 16 residues. CDR3: CASSQEGWENTGELFF.

This clonotype is classed as medium-sized by frequency. V is TRBV20-1 and J is TRBJ1-1. CDR1 is DFQATT, CDR2 SNEGSKA, per germline (reference sequence). The CDR3 extends over 13 amino acids. CDR3 protein: CSAPLGSYTEAFF.

The chain has TRBV11-3 and TRBJ2-2. This CDR3 has 13 residues. From germline, CDR1 is SGHNT and CDR2 YENEEA. CDR3 amino acids: CASSLGGTGELFF.

V is TRBV28 and J is TRBJ1-1; TCRdb lists TRBD1, though no DNA is available to test this call. Germline CDR1 MDHEN, CDR2 SYDVKM. The CDR3 consists of 14 residues. The CDR3 sequence is CASSFFRGPTEAFF.

The V and J genes are TRBV6-5 and TRBJ1-1; absent DNA, TCRdb's TRBD1 call cannot be checked. The CDR3 is made up of 13 amino acids. The germline gives CDR1 MNHEY, CDR2 SVGAGI. CDR3 sequence reads: CASSSGADTEAFF.

This clonotype is deemed medium-sized (0.01 to 0.1%) by its frequency. V is TRBV6-1 and J is TRBJ2-5; TCRdb returns TRBD1, unconfirmable since there is no DNA. This CDR3 region has 14 residues. Germline CDR1 and CDR2: MNHNS and SASEGT. The CDR3 sequence: CASRRWGAGETQYF.

The chain couples TRBV20-1 to TRBJ1-1; TCRdb's assignment of TRBD1 cannot be checked, as there is no DNA. Germline V gene lookup returns CDR1 DFQATT and CDR2 SNEGSKA (reference sequence). This CDR3 has 14 amino acids. CDR3: CSARAGGGSSEAFF.

In terms of frequency, this clonotype is medium-sized. The chain joins TRBV5-1 to TRBJ1-1. The CDR3 covers 14 residues. Germline V gene data show CDR1 as SGHRS and CDR2 as YFSETQ. Here the CDR3 reads CASSLGTENTEAFF.